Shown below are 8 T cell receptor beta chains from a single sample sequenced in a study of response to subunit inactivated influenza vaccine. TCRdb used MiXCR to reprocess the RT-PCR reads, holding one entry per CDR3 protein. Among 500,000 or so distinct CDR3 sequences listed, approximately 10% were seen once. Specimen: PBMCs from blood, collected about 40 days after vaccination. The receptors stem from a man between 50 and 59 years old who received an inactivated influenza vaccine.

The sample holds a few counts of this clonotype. The CDR3 loop is CSAEVGGYNEQFF. In DNA, the CDR3 is TGCAGTGCCGAGGTGGGGGGATACAATGAGCAGTTCTTC. V and J are TRBV20-1 and TRBJ2-1, with D tentatively TRBD2 (6 bases). This CDR3 has 13 residues. In germline, CDR1 is DFQATT, CDR2 SNEGSKA (reference sequence). The V and J ends lost 6 bases and 4 bases respectively, with 13 bases between them.

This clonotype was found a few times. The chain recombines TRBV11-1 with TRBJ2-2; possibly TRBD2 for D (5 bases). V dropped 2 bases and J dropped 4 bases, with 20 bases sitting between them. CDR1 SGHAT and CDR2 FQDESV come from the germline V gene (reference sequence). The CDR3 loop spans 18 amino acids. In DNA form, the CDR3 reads TGTGCCAGCAGCTTAAGTATGTCTTTCGGGGTCAGCACCGGGGAGCTGTTTTTT. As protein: CASSLSMSFGVSTGELFF.

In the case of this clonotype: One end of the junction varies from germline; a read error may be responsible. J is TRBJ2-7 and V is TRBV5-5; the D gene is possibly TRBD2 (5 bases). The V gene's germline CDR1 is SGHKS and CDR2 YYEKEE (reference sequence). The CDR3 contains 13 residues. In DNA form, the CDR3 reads TGTGCCAGCAGCGGAGGACTCCTCGCCGAGCAGAACTTC. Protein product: CASSGGLLAEQNF.

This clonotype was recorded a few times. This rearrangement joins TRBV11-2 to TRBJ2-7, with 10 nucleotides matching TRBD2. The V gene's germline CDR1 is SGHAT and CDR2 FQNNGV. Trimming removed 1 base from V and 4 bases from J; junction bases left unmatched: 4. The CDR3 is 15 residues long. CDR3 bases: TGTGCCAGCAGCTTAGTTATAGCGGGGGGATACGAGCAGTACTTC. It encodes CASSLVIAGGYEQYF.

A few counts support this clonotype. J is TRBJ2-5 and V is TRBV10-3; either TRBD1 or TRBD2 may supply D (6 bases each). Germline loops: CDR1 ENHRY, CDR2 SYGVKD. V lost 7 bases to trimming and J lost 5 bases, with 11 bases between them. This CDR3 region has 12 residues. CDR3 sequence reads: CAIKGGAETQYF. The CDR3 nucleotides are TGTGCCATCAAGGGGGGCGCGGAGACCCAGTACTTC.

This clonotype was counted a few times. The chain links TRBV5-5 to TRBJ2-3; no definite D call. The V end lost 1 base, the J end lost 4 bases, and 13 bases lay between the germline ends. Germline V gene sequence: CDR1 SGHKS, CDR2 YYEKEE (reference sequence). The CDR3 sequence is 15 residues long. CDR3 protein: CASSLLGRAPDTQYF. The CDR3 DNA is TGTGCCAGCAGCTTGCTCGGTAGGGCCCCAGATACGCAGTATTTT.

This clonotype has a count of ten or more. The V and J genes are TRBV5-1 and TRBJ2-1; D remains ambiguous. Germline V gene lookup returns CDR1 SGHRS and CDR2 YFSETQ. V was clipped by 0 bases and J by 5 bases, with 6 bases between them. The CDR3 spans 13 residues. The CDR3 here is CASSLALHNEQFF. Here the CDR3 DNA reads TGCGCCAGCAGCTTGGCCTTACACAATGAGCAGTTCTTC.

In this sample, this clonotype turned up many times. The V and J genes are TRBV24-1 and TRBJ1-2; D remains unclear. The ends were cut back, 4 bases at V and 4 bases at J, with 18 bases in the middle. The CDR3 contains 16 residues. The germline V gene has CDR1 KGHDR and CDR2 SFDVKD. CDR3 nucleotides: TGTGCCACCAGTGAGTCGGGAGTAGGATCTTTCTATGGCTACACCTTC. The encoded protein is CATSESGVGSFYGYTF.